These 15 T cell receptor beta chains were all obtained from the same sample, sequenced in a study of PD-L1 blockade in urothelial cancer. TCRdb keeps only in-frame clones here, not all; method: immunoSEQ multiplex PCR. The sample shows tens of thousands of clones, less than 90% of them seen only once. As to time point: pretreatment peripheral blood. The specimen was PBMCs, collected around atezolizumab (anti-PD-L1) treatment. These receptors were obtained from a man in his sixties with urothelial cancer.

The V call is TRBV5-4, the J call TRBJ2-1, with a tentative D call TRBD2 (5 bases). Germline CDR1 is SGHNT and CDR2 is YYREEE (reference sequence). V lost 6 bases to trimming and J lost 0 bases, with 13 bases between them. The CDR3 has 15 amino acids. The CDR3 region has the DNA TGTGCCAGCACGCGAGCGGTGAGCTCCTACAATGAGCAGTTCTTC. It codes for CASTRAVSSYNEQFF.

The chain uses TRBV4-2 and TRBJ2-7, with D perhaps TRBD1 (5 bases). The V gene's germline CDR1 is LGHNA and CDR2 YNFKEQ. The CDR3 has 14 amino acids. V shed 4 bases and J shed 4 bases, with 14 bases lying between them. CDR3 sequence (DNA): TGTGCCAGCAGCCCCGGGCAGGGCGGTTACGAGCAGTACTTC. Residues: CASSPGQGGYEQYF.

This chain uses TRBV27 with TRBJ2-7, with a weak D call TRBD2 (6 bases). V lost 4 bases to trimming and J lost 2 bases, with 9 bases between them. Germline CDR1 is MNHEY and CDR2 is SMNVEV (reference sequence). The CDR3 consists of 13 residues. The CDR3 here is CASSYGTPYEQYF. The CDR3 bases are TGTGCCAGCAGTTACGGGACTCCCTACGAGCAGTACTTC.

CDR3 DNA sequence: TGTGCCAGCAGCTTAGGAGGGCCTGGAAACACCATATATTTT. Residues: CASSLGGPGNTIYF. The J gene is TRBJ1-3, the V gene TRBV7-2; D is uncertain. Trimming cost V 1 base and J 2 bases, with 6 bases left between them. The length of the CDR3 is 14 residues. The germline V gene has CDR1 SGHTA and CDR2 FQGNSA.

The chain carries TRBV9 and TRBJ2-5; a possible D gene is TRBD2 (7 bases). Trimming stripped 4 bases from V and 6 bases from J, with 19 bases between. Germline lookup yields CDR1 SGDLS and CDR2 YYNGEE. The CDR3 loop spans 15 amino acids. In DNA form, the CDR3 reads TGTGCCAGCAGCAAAGAAGGGGGGGGCTGGCAGACCCAGTACTTC. Its translation: CASSKEGGGWQTQYF.

The genes are TRBV6-1 and TRBJ2-3; D is perhaps TRBD2 (7 bases). The V gene's germline CDR1 is MNHNS and CDR2 SASEGT. CDR3 length equals 16 residues. The ends were cut back, 0 bases at V and 4 bases at J, with 14 bases in the middle. CDR3 region: CASSEALGGRSDTQYF. CDR3 bases: TGTGCCAGCAGTGAAGCGCTCGGGGGGCGGTCAGATACGCAGTATTTT.

The chain joins TRBV11-3 to TRBJ2-2; 7 bases line up with TRBD2. Germline V CDR1 and CDR2: SGHNT, YENEEA. There are 18 residues in the CDR3. The junction had 16 bases not matched to a gene; V was cut back by 5 bases and J by 4 bases. In nucleotides, the CDR3 is TGTGCCAGCAGCGATAGCAGGGCGGGGGAAATAAGCACCGGGGAGCTGTTTTTT. Translated: CASSDSRAGEISTGELFF. Looking up the rest from reference TRBV11-3 and TRBJ2-2 gives the full variable domain: EAGVVQSPRYKIIEKKQPVAFWCNPISGHNTLYWYLQNLGQGPELLIRYENEEAVDDSQLPKDRFSAERLKGVDSTLKIQPAELGDSAVYLCASSDSRAGEISTGELFFGEGSRLTVL.

This rearrangement joins TRBV7-9 to TRBJ1-2; D gene ambiguous. The V gene's germline CDR1 is SEHNR and CDR2 FQNEAQ (reference sequence). This CDR3 region has 15 residues. With 1 base removed from V and 0 bases from J, the gap between germline ends came to 9 bases. In DNA, the CDR3 is TGTGCCAGCAGCTTAGGCACGACTGCTAACTATGGCTACACCTTC. Its translation: CASSLGTTANYGYTF.

Written as DNA, the CDR3 is TGTGCCAGCAGCGTAAACACGTACTATGGCTACACCTTC. Its translation: CASSVNTYYGYTF. V usage is TRBV9 and J usage is TRBJ1-2, with D hard to call. The CDR3 runs 13 residues. Germline values: CDR1 SGDLS, CDR2 YYNGEE. V lost 1 base to trimming and J lost 3 bases, with 7 bases between them. The variable domain in full, with the rest retrieved from reference TRBV9 and TRBJ1-2, is DSGVTQTPKHLITATGQRVTLRCSPRSGDLSVYWYQQSLDQGLQFLIQYYNGEERAKGNILERFSAQQFPDLHSELNLSSLELGDSALYFCASSVNTYYGYTFGSGTRLTVV.

The CDR3 DNA follows: TGCGCCAGCAGCCAAGGACTAGCGGGAGGGCAAGAGACCCAGTACTTC. Translating it yields CASSQGLAGGQETQYF. V and J are TRBV4-3 and TRBJ2-5; TRBD2 matches 14 bases. The CDR3 has 16 residues. Germline assignment: CDR1 LGHNA and CDR2 YSLEER. J gave up 2 bases and V 1 base, and 0 bases lay outside the gene matches.

CDR3 nucleotide sequence: TGTGCCAGCAACTCAAAGCCCGGTTACGAGCAGTACTTC. It codes for CASNSKPGYEQYF. V and J are TRBV7-2 and TRBJ2-7; D not certain. There are 13 residues in the CDR3. Trimming took 7 bases from V and 4 from J, leaving 14 bases between them. Germline V gene lookup returns CDR1 SGHTA and CDR2 FQGNSA.

V usage is TRBV19 and J usage is TRBJ2-1, with TRBD1 identical over 10 bases. The CDR3 covers 16 residues. Germline V CDR1 and CDR2: LNHDA, SQIVND (reference sequence). Unmatched junction bases numbered 8, after V lost 7 bases and J lost 2 bases. CDR3 in DNA: TGTGCCAGTACCAATCCCGGGACAGGGGCCTACAATGAGCAGTTCTTC. Translating it yields CASTNPGTGAYNEQFF.

This chain joins TRBV7-6 and TRBJ2-1; 11 positions agree with TRBD2. Trimming cost V 0 bases and J 4 bases; bases outside gene matches: 2. CDR1 is SGHVS, CDR2 FNYEAQ, per germline. The CDR3 has 16 amino acids. This chain's CDR3 is CASSLAGTSGYNEQFF. The CDR3 DNA is TGTGCCAGCAGCTTAGCCGGGACTAGCGGATACAATGAGCAGTTCTTC.

This clone appeared a single time. This CDR3 reads CASSQQGINSPLHF. CDR3 DNA: TGTGCCAGTAGTCAGCAGGGGATTAATTCACCCCTCCACTTT. The V gene is TRBV19, the J gene TRBJ1-6; possible D gene TRBD1, 6 bases. V lost 5 bases to trimming and J lost 6 bases, with 11 bases between them. This CDR3 is built from 14 residues. Looked up from germline, CDR1 is LNHDA and CDR2 is SQIVND (reference sequence).

The chain links TRBV5-6 to TRBJ2-5, with 12 positions matching TRBD1. V lost 2 bases and J lost 4; bases outside the gene matches: 6. The CDR3 length is 16 residues. Per the germline V gene, CDR1 is SGHDT and CDR2 is YYEEEE. The CDR3 DNA follows: TGTGCCAGCAGCTTCTACGCGGGACAGGGGGCAGAGACCCAGTACTTC. It yields the protein CASSFYAGQGAETQYF.